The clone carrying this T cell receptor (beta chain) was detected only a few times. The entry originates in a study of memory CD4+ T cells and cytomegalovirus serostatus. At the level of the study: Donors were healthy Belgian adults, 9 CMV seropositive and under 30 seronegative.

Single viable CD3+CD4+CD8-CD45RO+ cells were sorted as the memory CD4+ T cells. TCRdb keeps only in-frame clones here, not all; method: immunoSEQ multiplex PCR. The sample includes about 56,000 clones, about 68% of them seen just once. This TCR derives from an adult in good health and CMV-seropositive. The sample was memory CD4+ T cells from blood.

CDR3 bases: TGTGCCAGCAGCTTAAGTTTAGCGGACGAGACCCAGTACTTC. This codes for CASSLSLADETQYF. The rearrangement links TRBV11-3 to TRBJ2-5; D might be TRBD2 (6 bases). Trimming stripped 2 bases from V and 5 bases from J, with 12 bases between. The CDR3 length is 14 residues. Germline values: CDR1 SGHNT, CDR2 YENEEA. Looking up the rest from reference TRBV11-3 and TRBJ2-5 gives the full variable domain: EAGVVQSPRYKIIEKKQPVAFWCNPISGHNTLYWYLQNLGQGPELLIRYENEEAVDDSQLPKDRFSAERLKGVDSTLKIQPAELGDSAVYLCASSLSLADETQYFGPGTRLLVL.